Sequencing of this TCR beta chain was carried out in a study of cytomegalovirus exposure and HLA in healthy donors. General study points: In vitro confirmation showed three CMV-associated chains to be CMV antigen specific. The listing of roughly 160 TCR beta chains classed them as cytomegalovirus-associated.

Regarding this clone: Its target is not known.

This table comes from immunoSEQ multiplex PCR, and its TCRdb copy is limited to in-frame clones, with some not included. The sample gives some 150,000 clones, around 90% of which show up once; less than 5.5% is in the top ten. The J segment lost 0 bases and the V segment lost 2 bases, leaving 3 bases of the junction unmatched. This CDR3 contains 15 residues. Germline CDR1 SQVTM, CDR2 ANQGSEA. The chain joins TRBV29-1 to TRBJ2-7; 11 bases map to TRBD2. The receptor comes from a man between 18 and 35 years old in good health and CMV-seropositive. Sequencing was done on a sample of PBMCs. For the CDR3, the DNA is TGCAGCGTTGAAACTAGCGGGGGCCCCTCCTACGAGCAGTACTTC. It yields the protein CSVETSGGPSYEQYF.